These 8 T cell receptor beta chains were sequenced from one sample in a study of T cell responses to AZD1222 COVID-19 vaccine. Here immunoSEQ multiplex PCR was the method, and the copy in TCRdb shows in-frame clones only, minus some. Of under 150,000 clones detected, 92% appear once; the ten largest clones hold more than 4.5%. The sequenced sample was peripheral blood, obtained on day 0 of AZD1222 vaccination. Receptor source: an adult in good health.

V is TRBV27 and J is TRBJ1-6; 11 positions agree with TRBD1. With 2 bases clipped from V and 7 bases from J, the junction kept 1 base outside the gene matches. The CDR3 has 15 amino acids. From germline, CDR1 is MNHEY and CDR2 SMNVEV (reference sequence). DNA of the CDR3: TGTGCCAGCAGTTTACGGACAGGGGGCAATTCACCCCTCCACTTT. Translation gives CASSLRTGGNSPLHF.

The chain uses TRBV6-1 and TRBJ1-1; D gene ambiguous. The germline V gene encodes CDR1 MNHNS and CDR2 SASEGT. Trimming removed 7 bases at V and 2 bases at J, with 14 bases between. This CDR3 comprises 14 residues. This CDR3 is CASTLGERNTEAFF. The CDR3 bases are TGTGCCAGCACCCTAGGTGAGCGTAACACTGAAGCTTTCTTT.

The chain links TRBV2 to TRBJ1-5; 8 bases are shared with TRBD1. Germline V gene data show CDR1 as SNHLY and CDR2 as FYNNEI. This CDR3 spans 14 amino acids. With 3 bases clipped from V and 5 bases from J, the junction kept 3 bases outside the gene matches. The chain's CDR3 is CASSEGTGHQPQHF. The CDR3 nucleotides are TGTGCCAGCAGTGAGGGGACAGGACATCAGCCCCAGCATTTT.

This clone came up a few times. The rearrangement joins TRBV19 to TRBJ1-5; D perhaps matches TRBD1 (5 bases). The CDR3 length is 14 residues. Germline V lookup: CDR1 LNHDA, CDR2 SQIVND (reference sequence). Trimming took off 4 bases at V and 0 bases at J, with 7 bases between the two ends. The DNA for the CDR3 is TGTGCCAGTAGTAAAGACAGTAGCAATCAGCCCCAGCATTTT. Protein product: CASSKDSSNQPQHF.

V and J are TRBV5-6 and TRBJ2-5; D not resolved. This CDR3 contains 13 residues. Germline V gives CDR1 SGHDT, CDR2 YYEEEE. V lost 2 bases and J 7 bases, leaving 12 bases between the germline ends. CDR3 protein: CASSFGAPSTQYF. The CDR3 coding sequence is TGTGCCAGCAGCTTTGGTGCCCCGTCGACCCAGTACTTC.

The genes are TRBV5-4 and TRBJ2-2; D uncertain. CDR1 and CDR2 from the germline V gene are SGHNT and YYREEE (reference sequence). Between the trimmed V and J ends, which lost 1 base and 4 bases, there was a span of 14 bases. The CDR3 covers 16 residues. The CDR3 reads CASSLYPGSGTGELFF. The CDR3 coding sequence is TGTGCCAGCAGCTTGTACCCAGGCTCAGGCACCGGGGAGCTGTTTTTT.

This sequence joins TRBV7-2 and TRBJ2-5; D is possibly TRBD2 (6 bases). The length of the CDR3 is 14 residues. The germline V gene has CDR1 SGHTA and CDR2 FQGNSA. Trimming shortened V by 5 bases and J by 2 bases, and 12 bases separated the two germline ends. The CDR3 sequence is CASSIIGGQETQYF. CDR3 coding DNA: TGTGCCAGCAGCATAATCGGGGGACAAGAGACCCAGTACTTC.

The chain combines TRBV7-2 with TRBJ2-2; D is possibly TRBD1 or TRBD2 (5 bases each). V shed 4 bases and J shed 8 bases, with 23 bases lying between them. Germline-derived CDR1 and CDR2 are SGHTA and FQGNSA. This CDR3 is built from 17 residues. CDR3 residues: CASSSLGDDRGQGELFF. The CDR3 DNA follows: TGTGCCAGCAGCTCCCTCGGGGACGACAGAGGTCAAGGGGAGCTGTTTTTT.